One T cell receptor beta chain is described in this entry. This sample was included in a study of T cell responses to AZD1222 COVID-19 vaccine. This CDR3 region has 13 residues. Germline V gene lookup returns CDR1 KGHDR and CDR2 SFDVKD. Trimming took 6 bases from V and 0 from J, leaving 8 bases between them. TCRdb's table, derived via immunoSEQ multiplex PCR, lists solely in-frame clones and lacks some. The data show 75,000 to 85,000 clones, with roughly 90% seen just once and about 1.3% held by the top ten. The chain combines TRBV24-1 with TRBJ2-7; D might be TRBD1 or TRBD2, each matching 5 bases. Sequencing was performed on peripheral blood, taken 28 days after the second AZD1222 dose. This receptor was identified in an adult who received the AZD1222 COVID-19 vaccine. In DNA, the CDR3 is TGTGCCACCAGTCGGGGCAGCTCCTACGAGCAGTACTTC. Its protein is CATSRGSSYEQYF.